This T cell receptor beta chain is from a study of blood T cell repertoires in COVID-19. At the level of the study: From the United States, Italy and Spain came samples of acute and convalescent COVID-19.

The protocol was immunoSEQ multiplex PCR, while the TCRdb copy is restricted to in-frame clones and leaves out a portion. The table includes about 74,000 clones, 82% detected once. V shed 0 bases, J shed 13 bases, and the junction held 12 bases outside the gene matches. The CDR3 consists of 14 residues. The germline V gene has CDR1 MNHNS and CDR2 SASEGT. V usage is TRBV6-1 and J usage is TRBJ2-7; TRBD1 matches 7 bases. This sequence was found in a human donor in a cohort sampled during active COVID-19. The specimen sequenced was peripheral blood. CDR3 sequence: CASSEAIVGGQAYF. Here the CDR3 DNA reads TGTGCCAGCAGTGAAGCCATTGTCGGAGGACAGGCATACTTC.